These 24 T cell receptor beta chains came from one sample sequenced in a study of shared clonotypes between healthy human individuals. Using immunoSEQ multiplex PCR, the repertoire was profiled, and TCRdb retains in-frame clones only, with some absent. The data contain roughly 1.4 million clones, roughly 98.5% of them seen just once; the ten biggest clones take up 0.36%. The sequenced sample consisted of naive CD4+ T cells sorted from blood. The subset here: CD45RA+ positively selected. These receptors all stem from a man aged 25-45 years in good health.

This clone was picked up one time. The chain carries TRBV28 and TRBJ2-5; 11 nucleotides agree with TRBD1. The V segment lost 5 bases and the J segment 1 base; nucleotides outside the gene matches: 6. CDR1 and CDR2 from the germline V gene are MDHEN and SYDVKM. The CDR3 is made up of 16 amino acids. The CDR3 protein is CASSGTGTGGQETQYF. Here the CDR3 DNA reads TGTGCCAGCAGTGGAACCGGGACAGGGGGCCAAGAGACCCAGTACTTC.

This rearrangement joins TRBV28 to TRBJ2-3; 12 bases align to TRBD2. Germline V gene lookup returns CDR1 MDHEN and CDR2 SYDVKM. V lost 7 bases to trimming and J lost 2 bases; unmatched junction nucleotides: 7. This CDR3 has 16 amino acids. CDR3 amino acids: CASNHTSGRSTDTQYF. CDR3 in DNA: TGTGCCAGCAATCATACTAGCGGGAGGTCCACAGATACGCAGTATTTT.

Comment on this clone: This sample also contains other DNA sequences that code for the same CDR3. V usage is TRBV5-1 and J usage is TRBJ2-1, with D uncertain. This CDR3 is 15 amino acids long. Germline CDR1 and CDR2: SGHRS and YFSETQ. V was clipped by 1 base and J by 0 bases, with 8 bases between them. CDR3 amino acids: CASSLTPSSYNEQFF. The CDR3 DNA reads as TGCGCCAGCAGCTTGACCCCGAGCTCCTACAATGAGCAGTTCTTC.

Concerning this clone itself: One end of the junction does not line up with germline, which may come from a read error. The CDR3 DNA follows: TGCGCCAGCAGCCAAAGGGGACTAGCGGGAGAGGCCCAGTACTTC. Translated, it gives CASSQRGLAGEAQYF. This chain connects TRBV4-1 to TRBJ2-5; 14 bases are a match to TRBD2. The CDR3 is made up of 15 amino acids. The germline gives CDR1 MGHRA, CDR2 YSYEKL.

This rearrangement joins TRBV28 to TRBJ2-7; D possibly corresponds to TRBD1 (5 bases). The CDR3 spans 15 residues. Germline V gene sequence: CDR1 MDHEN, CDR2 SYDVKM. The V end was cut by 3 bases, the J end by 5 bases, with 17 bases between. CDR3 region: CASSLPRQIPDEQYF. The CDR3 nucleotides read TGTGCCAGCAGTTTGCCTAGACAGATCCCCGACGAGCAGTACTTC.

The chain links TRBV15 to TRBJ1-4; D possibly corresponds to TRBD1 (5 bases). This CDR3 region has 16 residues. Per germline, CDR1 LNHNV and CDR2 YYDKDF (reference sequence). V lost 0 bases and J lost 7, with 15 bases in between. CDR3 residues: CATSRDEVGPSEKLFF. The CDR3 DNA reads TGTGCCACCAGCAGAGATGAGGTGGGGCCGAGTGAAAAACTGTTTTTT.

V gene TRBV15 combines with J gene TRBJ2-7; 9 nucleotides agree with TRBD2. Germline CDR1 is LNHNV and CDR2 is YYDKDF (reference sequence). The CDR3 runs to 16 residues. Trimming at V came to 0 bases and at J to 2 bases, leaving 5 bases not matched to a gene. CDR3 nucleotide sequence: TGTGCCACCAGCAGAGATCGGCTAGCGGGGACCTACGAGCAGTACTTC. This translates into CATSRDRLAGTYEQYF.

The CDR3 nucleotides are TGTGCCAGCAGTGAATTCCCTGCGGGTCTTGGCGGAAACACCATATATTTT. This gives the protein CASSEFPAGLGGNTIYF. The chain combines TRBV6-1 with TRBJ1-3, with unresolved D. V gave up 2 bases and J gave up 4 bases, with 18 bases separating them. Germline V gene lookup returns CDR1 MNHNS and CDR2 SASEGT. The CDR3 consists of 17 residues.

V usage is TRBV27 and J usage is TRBJ2-5; a weak D match, TRBD1 (5 bases). Trimming left V 2 bases short and J 2 bases short, with 12 bases between. The CDR3 is 15 residues long. CDR1 and CDR2 (germline): MNHEY, SMNVEV (reference sequence). The CDR3 nucleotides read TGTGCCAGCAGTTTAGGGCAGGGTACGCAAGAGACCCAGTACTTC. The encoded protein is CASSLGQGTQETQYF.

The count of this clone is one. The V and J genes are TRBV9 and TRBJ2-1; the match to TRBD2 covers 11 bases. Trimming took 4 bases from V and 4 from J; bases not matched to a gene: 4. The CDR3 has 15 residues. Germline lookup yields CDR1 SGDLS and CDR2 YYNGEE. CDR3 DNA sequence: TGTGCCAGCAGCCAGACTAGCGGGGTTTACAATGAGCAGTTCTTC. Translation: CASSQTSGVYNEQFF.

The chain recombines TRBV19 with TRBJ1-2; D is undetermined. CDR1 and CDR2 (germline): LNHDA, SQIVND (reference sequence). With 4 bases removed from V and 8 bases from J, the gap between germline ends came to 14 bases. The CDR3 length is 13 residues. CDR3 in amino acids: CASSTREATGYTF. The CDR3 DNA sequence: TGTGCCAGTAGTACGAGGGAAGCAACGGGCTACACCTTC.

CDR3 sequence (DNA): TGTGCCAGCAGCTTTGGATGGGGGGAAAACAATGAGCAGTTCTTC. Translating gives CASSFGWGENNEQFF. The chain uses TRBV7-9 and TRBJ2-1, with a tentative D call TRBD2 (6 bases). V lost 3 bases, J lost 5 bases, and 14 bases lay in between. CDR1 is SEHNR, CDR2 FQNEAQ, per germline (reference sequence). This CDR3 comprises 15 residues.

This chain connects TRBV6-6 to TRBJ2-5, with TRBD1 matching over 7 bases. V shed 6 bases and J 4 bases; nucleotides not matched to a gene: 8. This CDR3 region has 14 residues. The germline CDR1 and CDR2 sequences are MNHNY and SVGAGI (reference sequence). CDR3 protein: CASRSQGMGETQYF. As DNA, the CDR3 is TGTGCCAGCAGATCACAGGGGATGGGAGAGACCCAGTACTTC.

Points on this clone: This sample includes further DNA sequences coding for the same CDR3. V is TRBV5-1 and J is TRBJ2-1, with 8 bases matching TRBD2. J was trimmed by 1 base and V by 3 bases; bases with no gene match: 3. Germline V gene data show CDR1 as SGHRS and CDR2 as YFSETQ. CDR3 length: 15 residues. The CDR3 DNA is TGCGCCAGCAGCTCGGGACTAGTTTCCTACAATGAGCAGTTCTTC. Its protein product is CASSSGLVSYNEQFF.

The chain has TRBV28 and TRBJ2-7, with 9 bases matching TRBD1. This CDR3 spans 17 amino acids. Germline CDR1 and CDR2: MDHEN and SYDVKM. Germline trimming cut 6 bases from V and 2 bases from J; bases unmatched to any gene: 14. CDR3 loop: CASSQVPGQGAAYEQYF. Here the CDR3 DNA reads TGTGCCAGCAGCCAAGTCCCGGGACAGGGTGCGGCCTACGAGCAGTACTTC. Full variable domain (rest looked up from reference TRBV28 and TRBJ2-7): DVKVTQSSRYLVKRTGEKVFLECVQDMDHENMFWYRQDPGLGLRLIYFSYDVKMKEKGDIPEGYSVSREKKERFSLILESASTNQTSMYLCASSQVPGQGAAYEQYFGPGTRLTVT.

This clone was observed a single time. The chain links TRBV10-2 to TRBJ1-5; weak D call: TRBD1 (5 bases). CDR3 length: 13 amino acids. The ends were cut back, 4 bases at V and 3 bases at J, with 7 bases in the middle. Germline V gene lookup returns CDR1 WSHSY and CDR2 SAAADI. The CDR3: CASSGQTNQPQHF. CDR3 DNA: TGCGCCAGCAGTGGACAGACCAATCAGCCCCAGCATTTT.

The chain joins TRBV30 to TRBJ1-2; perhaps TRBD1 as D (6 bases). The CDR3 spans 11 residues. CDR1 is GTSNPN and CDR2 is SVGIG in the germline V gene (reference sequence). CDR3 region: CARTANYGYTF. CDR3 in DNA: TGTGCTAGGACAGCTAACTATGGCTACACCTTC.

This rearrangement joins TRBV6-5 to TRBJ1-1; possibly TRBD1 for D (5 bases). CDR3 length equals 15 residues. Germline-derived CDR1 and CDR2 are MNHEY and SVGAGI. V gave up 5 bases and J gave up 0 bases, with 13 bases separating them. The CDR3 protein is CASSIQGTVNTEAFF. The CDR3 DNA follows: TGTGCCAGCAGTATCCAAGGGACGGTGAACACTGAAGCTTTCTTT.

This rearrangement joins TRBV25-1 to TRBJ2-1, with no clear D. The CDR3 has 16 amino acids. Germline-derived CDR1 and CDR2 are MGHDK and SYGVNS. Between the trimmed V and J ends, which lost 3 bases and 4 bases, there was a span of 16 bases. In DNA form, the CDR3 reads TGTGCCAGCAGTGAGCAGGCCCGTTCCCTTTACAATGAGCAGTTCTTC. Protein sequence: CASSEQARSLYNEQFF.

This chain links TRBV29-1 with TRBJ2-4; 14 bases agree with TRBD2. CDR1 is SQVTM and CDR2 is ANQGSEA in the germline V gene. Trimming at V came to 5 bases and at J to 3 bases, leaving 6 bases not matched to a gene. The CDR3 is 16 residues long. For the CDR3, the DNA is TGCAGCGTTCTGGGACTAGCGGGAGTAGTCAAAAACATTCAGTACTTC. Translating it yields CSVLGLAGVVKNIQYF.

As regards this clone: Other DNA variants within this sample encode the same CDR3. CDR3: CASSLAGQGIYEQYF. The CDR3 DNA is TGTGCCAGCAGCTTAGCGGGGCAGGGAATCTACGAGCAGTACTTC. V is TRBV7-9 and J is TRBJ2-7; tentative D call: TRBD1 (5 bases). The CDR3 loop spans 15 amino acids. Germline CDR1 reads SEHNR; CDR2 reads FQNEAQ (reference sequence). V was shortened by 0 bases and J by 3 bases, with 12 bases between the two germline ends.

The chain uses TRBV18 and TRBJ1-1, with D hard to call. The CDR3 has 15 amino acids. V was shortened by 3 bases and J by 6 bases, with 17 bases between the two germline ends. Germline CDR1 is KGHSH and CDR2 is LQKENI. CDR3 DNA sequence: TGTGCCAGCTCACCGGGAGGGTCCCGAGTGGCTGAAGCTTTCTTT. The encoded protein is CASSPGGSRVAEAFF. Variable domain in full (rest from reference TRBV18 and TRBJ1-1): NAGVMQNPRHLVRRRGQEARLRCSPMKGHSHVYWYRQLPEEGLKFMVYLQKENIIDESGMPKERFSAEFPKEGPSILRIQQVVRGDSAAYFCASSPGGSRVAEAFFGQGTRLTVV.

This chain joins TRBV4-3 and TRBJ1-4, with D possibly matching TRBD1 (6 bases). The CDR3 is made up of 13 amino acids. Germline V lookup: CDR1 LGHNA, CDR2 YSLEER. Trimming pared 5 bases from V and 9 bases from J, leaving 13 bases between. In DNA form, the CDR3 reads TGCGCCAGCAGCGAACGAGGGGGGAAAAAACTGTTTTTT. Amino acid sequence: CASSERGGKKLFF.

The chain is built from TRBV5-4 and TRBJ2-7; tentatively, D is TRBD2 (6 bases). The CDR3 totals 15 residues. V was trimmed by 0 bases and J by 8 bases, leaving 18 bases between them. The germline V gene encodes CDR1 SGHNT and CDR2 YYREEE (reference sequence). This CDR3 is CASSLDREKGYKQYF. As DNA, the CDR3 is TGTGCCAGCAGCTTGGATCGGGAGAAGGGTTATAAGCAGTACTTC.